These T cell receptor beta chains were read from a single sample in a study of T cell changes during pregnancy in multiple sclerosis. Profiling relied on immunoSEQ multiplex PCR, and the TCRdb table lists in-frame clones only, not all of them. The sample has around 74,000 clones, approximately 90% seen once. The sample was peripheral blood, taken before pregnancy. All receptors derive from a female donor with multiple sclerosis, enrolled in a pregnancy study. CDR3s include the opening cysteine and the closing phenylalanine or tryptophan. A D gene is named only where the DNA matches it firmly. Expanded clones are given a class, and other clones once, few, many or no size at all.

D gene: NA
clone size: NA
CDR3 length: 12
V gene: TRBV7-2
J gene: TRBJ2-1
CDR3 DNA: TGTGCCACCAGCCTAGGAGACAATGAGCAGTTCTTC
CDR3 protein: CATSLGDNEQFF

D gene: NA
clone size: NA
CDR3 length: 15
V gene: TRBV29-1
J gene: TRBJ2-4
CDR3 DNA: TGCAGCGTTGATGTTAAGGGGCTAGCCAAAAACATTCAGTACTTC
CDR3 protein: CSVDVKGLAKNIQYF

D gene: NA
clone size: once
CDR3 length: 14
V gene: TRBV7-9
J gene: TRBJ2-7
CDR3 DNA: TGTGCCAGCAGCTTACGTAGCGGAACCTACGAGCAGTACTTC
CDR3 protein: CASSLRSGTYEQYF

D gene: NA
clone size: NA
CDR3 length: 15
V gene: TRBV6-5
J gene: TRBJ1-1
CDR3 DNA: TGTGCCAGCAACCCAGTGGGGGCCATGAACACTGAAGCTTTCTTT
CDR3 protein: CASNPVGAMNTEAFF

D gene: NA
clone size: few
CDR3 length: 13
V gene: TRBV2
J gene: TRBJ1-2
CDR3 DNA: TGTGCCAGCAGTGATTCTCCGAGTGCTGGCTACACCTTC
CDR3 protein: CASSDSPSAGYTF

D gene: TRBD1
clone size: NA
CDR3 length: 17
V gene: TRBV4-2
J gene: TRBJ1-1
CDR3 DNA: TGTGCCAGCAGCCTAGCGGGACAGGGAGGAGGGAACACTGAAGCTTTCTTT
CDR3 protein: CASSLAGQGGGNTEAFF

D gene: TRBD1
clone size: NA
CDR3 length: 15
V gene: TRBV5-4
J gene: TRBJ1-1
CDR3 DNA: TGTGCCAGCAGCCTCCGGGACAGGGGATTTAGTGAAGCTTTCTTT
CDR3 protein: CASSLRDRGFSEAFF

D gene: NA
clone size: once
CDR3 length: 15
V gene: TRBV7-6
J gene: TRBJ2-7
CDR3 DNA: TGTGCCAGCAGCCCCCCAGGACTGACTTCCTACGAGCAGTACTTC
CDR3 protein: CASSPPGLTSYEQYF

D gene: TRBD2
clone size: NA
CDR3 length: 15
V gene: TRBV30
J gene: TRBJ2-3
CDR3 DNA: TGTGCCTGGGGGGGACTAGCGGGGGGATGGGATACGCAGTATTTT
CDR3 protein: CAWGGLAGGWDTQYF

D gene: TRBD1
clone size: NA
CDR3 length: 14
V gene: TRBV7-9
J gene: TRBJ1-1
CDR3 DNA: TGTGCCAGCAGCCGGAGACAGGGGGAGACTGAAGCTTTCTTT
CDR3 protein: CASSRRQGETEAFF

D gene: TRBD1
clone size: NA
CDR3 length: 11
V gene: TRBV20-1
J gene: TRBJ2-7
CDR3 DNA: TGCAGTGGACAGGGCGGTTACGAGCAGTACTTC
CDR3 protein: CSGQGGYEQYF

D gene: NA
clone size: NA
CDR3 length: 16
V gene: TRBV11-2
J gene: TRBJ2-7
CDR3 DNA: TGTGCCAGCAGCCCCCTAGCTCGCGCAAAAACCTACGAGCAGTACTTC
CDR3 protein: CASSPLARAKTYEQYF

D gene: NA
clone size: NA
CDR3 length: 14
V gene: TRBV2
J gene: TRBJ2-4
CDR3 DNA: TGTGCCAGCAGAACCACAGGTAGCCAAAACATTCAGTACTTC
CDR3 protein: CASRTTGSQNIQYF

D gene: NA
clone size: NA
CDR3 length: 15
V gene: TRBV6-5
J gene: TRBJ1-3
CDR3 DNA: TGTGCCAGCAGTTACTCGTCCGTGTCTGGAAACACCATATATTTT
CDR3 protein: CASSYSSVSGNTIYF

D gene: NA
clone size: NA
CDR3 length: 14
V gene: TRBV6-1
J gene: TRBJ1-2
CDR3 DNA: TGTGCCAGCAGTGAAGCAGGTTCGGGCTATGGCTACACCTTC
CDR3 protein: CASSEAGSGYGYTF

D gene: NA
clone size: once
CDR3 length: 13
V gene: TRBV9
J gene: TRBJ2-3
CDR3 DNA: TGTGCCAGCAGCGCCGACACCCCAGATACGCAGTATTTT
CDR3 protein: CASSADTPDTQYF

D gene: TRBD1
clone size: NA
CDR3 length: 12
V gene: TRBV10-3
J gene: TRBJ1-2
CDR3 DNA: TGTGCCATCAGGGGACAGGGAGAGGGCTACACCTTC
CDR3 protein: CAIRGQGEGYTF

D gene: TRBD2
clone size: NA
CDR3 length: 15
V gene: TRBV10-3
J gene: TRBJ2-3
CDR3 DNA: TGTGCCATCAGTGAGCAGCGGGGGGACACAGATACGCAGTATTTT
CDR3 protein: CAISEQRGDTDTQYF

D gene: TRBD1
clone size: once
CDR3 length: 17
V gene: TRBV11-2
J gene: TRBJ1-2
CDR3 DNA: TGTGCCAGCAGCTCCTTAGTAGGCCGCGGACAGGGGATCGGCTACACCTTC
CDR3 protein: CASSSLVGRGQGIGYTF

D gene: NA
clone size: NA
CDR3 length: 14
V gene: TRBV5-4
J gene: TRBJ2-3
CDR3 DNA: TGTGCCAGCAGCCCCGGGACTAGCACAGATACGCAGTATTTT
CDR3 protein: CASSPGTSTDTQYF

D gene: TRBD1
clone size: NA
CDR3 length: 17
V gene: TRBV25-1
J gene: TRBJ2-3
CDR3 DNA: TGTGCCAGCAGTGAATATAAGGCAGGGGGCTCGCAAGATACGCAGTATTTT
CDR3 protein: CASSEYKAGGSQDTQYF

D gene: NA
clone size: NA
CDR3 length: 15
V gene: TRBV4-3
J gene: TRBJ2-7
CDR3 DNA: TGCGCCAGCAGCCAAGTACTCGAGGGATCCTACGAGCAGTACTTC
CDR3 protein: CASSQVLEGSYEQYF

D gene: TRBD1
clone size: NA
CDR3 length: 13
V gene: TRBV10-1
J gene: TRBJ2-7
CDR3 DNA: TGCGCCAGCAGTGCAGGGGGTTACTACGAGCAGTACTTC
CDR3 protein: CASSAGGYYEQYF

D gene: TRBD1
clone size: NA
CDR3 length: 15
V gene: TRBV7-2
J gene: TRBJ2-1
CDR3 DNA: TGTGCCAGCAGCGCGGGACAGGCCCCCTACAATGAGCAGTTCTTC
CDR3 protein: CASSAGQAPYNEQFF

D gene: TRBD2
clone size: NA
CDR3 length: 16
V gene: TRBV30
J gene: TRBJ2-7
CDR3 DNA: TGTGCCTGGAATAGTGCCGGGACTAGCAACTCCTACGAGCAGTACTTC
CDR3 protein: CAWNSAGTSNSYEQYF

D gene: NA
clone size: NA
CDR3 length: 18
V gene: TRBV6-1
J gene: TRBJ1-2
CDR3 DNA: TGTGCCAGCAGTGTACAGACTCTTATGGGAGGAAGCTCCTATGGCTACACCTTC
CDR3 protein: CASSVQTLMGGSSYGYTF

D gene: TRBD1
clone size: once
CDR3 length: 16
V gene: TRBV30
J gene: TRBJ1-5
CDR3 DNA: TGTGCCTGGAGCCATCGCGGACAGGCGCGTAATCAGCCCCAGCATTTT
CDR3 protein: CAWSHRGQARNQPQHF

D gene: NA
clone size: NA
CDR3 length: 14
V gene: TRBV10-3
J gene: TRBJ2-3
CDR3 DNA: TGTGCCATCAGTGGTGACAGGAACACAGATACGCAGTATTTT
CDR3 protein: CAISGDRNTDTQYF

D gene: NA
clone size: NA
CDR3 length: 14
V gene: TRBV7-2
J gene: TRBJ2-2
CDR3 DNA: TGTGCCATCCCAAAGGGGCGTTCCACCGGGGAGCTGTTTTTT
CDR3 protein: CAIPKGRSTGELFF

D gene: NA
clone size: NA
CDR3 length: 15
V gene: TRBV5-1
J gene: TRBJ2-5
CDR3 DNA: TGCGCCAGCAGGTCACGACCCGGGAGCCAAGAGACCCAGTACTTC
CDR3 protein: CASRSRPGSQETQYF

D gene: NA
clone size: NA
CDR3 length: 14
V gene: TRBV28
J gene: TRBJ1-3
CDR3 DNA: TGTGCCAGCAACGAGGTCGTTACTGGAAACACCATATATTTT
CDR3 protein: CASNEVVTGNTIYF

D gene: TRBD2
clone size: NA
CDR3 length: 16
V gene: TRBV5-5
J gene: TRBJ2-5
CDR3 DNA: TGTGCCAGCGGCTTGGGTAGCGGGGGGGGTCAAGAGACCCAGTACTTC
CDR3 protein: CASGLGSGGGQETQYF